This T cell receptor (beta chain) was recorded in a study of T cell responses to AZD1222 COVID-19 vaccine. Overall study findings and caveats: The span of vaccine-associated CD4 TCRs extended across spike, with dominance at 160-218 and 743-854.

The protocol was immunoSEQ multiplex PCR, while the TCRdb copy is restricted to in-frame clones and leaves out a portion. This table has around 130,000 clones, 88% appearing once. A note on this clone: The antigen is unknown.

The V gene's germline CDR1 is MGHRA and CDR2 YSYEKL. This CDR3 has 17 amino acids. The V and J ends lost 2 bases and 0 bases, in that order; junction bases with no gene match: 9. The specimen comprised peripheral blood, sampled 28 days after the second AZD1222 dose. This receptor was identified in an adult who received the AZD1222 COVID-19 vaccine. The chain uses TRBV4-1 and TRBJ1-2, with 7 bases identical to TRBD1. CDR3: CASSQWGQKNTNYGYTF. The DNA of the CDR3 is TGCGCCAGCAGCCAATGGGGACAGAAAAATACTAACTATGGCTACACCTTC.